This T cell receptor beta chain is from a study of PD-1 blockade in classical Hodgkin lymphoma. Germline V gives CDR1 SGHRS, CDR2 YFSETQ. The V and J ends lost 2 bases and 1 base respectively, with 5 bases between them. The CDR3 is made up of 13 amino acids. Clones were sequenced by immunoSEQ multiplex PCR, and TCRdb holds only the in-frame ones, with some missing. The sample carries 45,000 or so clones, 78% recorded once. Time point given: cycle 4 day 1 (C4D1), after more than 5 weeks of nivolumab. Each of the patients experienced relapse following autologous stem cell transplantation, and their brentuximab vedotin exposure differed.

The sample here was peripheral blood mononuclear cells (PBMCs), taken before the fourth cycle of nivolumab. The rearrangement uses TRBV5-1 and TRBJ2-3; D ambiguous. The clonotype originates from a human donor with classical Hodgkin lymphoma. CDR3 DNA: TGCGCCAGCAGCTTCCTGGGCACAGATACGCAGTATTTT. Translating gives CASSFLGTDTQYF.